The TCR beta chain described here comes from a study of CD8+ T cells in alopecia areata. Overall study results and limits: Sequenced scalp T cells also include alphabeta T cells resident in normal skin. More clonal than normal scalp was lesional scalp, particularly alopecia totalis/universalis.

RNA, once extracted, was reverse transcribed into cDNA for use as the sequencing template. Sequencing used immunoSEQ multiplex PCR; TCRdb keeps in-frame clones, though not all of them. The table has approximately 150,000 clones, around 54% seen once. Of note for this clone: As yet, its antigen is unknown. Other DNA sequences in this sample translate to the same CDR3.

PBMCs were stained for CD3, CD4 and CD8, and CD4+ and CD8+ T cells were sorted. Between the trimmed V and J ends, which lost 3 bases and 7 bases, there was a span of 13 bases. Germline V CDR1 and CDR2: KGHSH, LQKENI. CDR3 length: 13 residues. The clonotype comes from a human donor in good health. The rearrangement links TRBV18 to TRBJ2-7; TRBD1 might be the D (6 bases). The sequenced material came from CD4+ T cells sorted from blood. The CDR3 DNA follows: TGTGCCAGCTCACCCAACACAGGGCGGGAGCAGTACTTC. Translated: CASSPNTGREQYF.